The sequence of this T cell receptor beta chain was determined in a study of patients and donors after allogeneic stem cell transplantation. MiXCR, run by TCRdb on the RT-PCR reads, gives a single entry per CDR3 protein. The data contain about 960,000 distinct CDR3 sequences, around 17% of them singletons. The TCR sequence derives from a human donor who was either an allogeneic HSCT recipient or a stem cell or donor lymphocyte infusion donor (not recorded which). It is not recorded whose cells these are; they may come from a transplant donor. Sample: blood, either unsorted or a sorted T cell fraction (not recorded which).

This chain's CDR3 is CATSRDFRGGLMETQYF. The CDR3 bases are TGTGCCACCAGCAGAGATTTTAGGGGGGGGCTTATGGAGACCCAGTACTTC. This chain connects TRBV15 to TRBJ2-5; D is possibly TRBD2 (7 bases). The germline gives CDR1 LNHNV, CDR2 YYDKDF (reference sequence). Deletions cut 0 bases from V and 5 bases from J, with 19 bases between. This CDR3 has 17 amino acids. Full variable domain (outside the CDR3, taken from reference TRBV15 and TRBJ2-5): DAMVIQNPRYQVTQFGKPVTLSCSQTLNHNVMYWYQQKSSQAPKLLFHYYDKDFNNEADTPDNFQSRRPNTSFCFLDIRSPGLGDTAMYLCATSRDFRGGLMETQYFGPGTRLLVL.